A selection of T cell receptor beta chains follows, all from one sample in a study of cytomegalovirus exposure and HLA in healthy donors. The method was immunoSEQ multiplex PCR; TCRdb's version includes in-frame clones alone and lacks a portion of them. The data contain tens of thousands of clones, about two thirds of them singletons. The sequenced sample consisted of PBMCs. The receptors were gathered from a woman aged 45-59 years in good health and CMV-seropositive. CDR3s include the opening cysteine and the closing phenylalanine or tryptophan. A D gene is named only where the DNA matches it firmly. Rows may omit the clone size; those that give it use once, few, many or a size class.

>TRBJ1-5|few|NA|TRBV7-9
CASSLGGLSGPQHF
TGTGCCAGCAGCTTAGGGGGACTTTCAGGGCCCCAGCATTTT
>TRBJ1-1|NA|NA|TRBV6-1
CASSELGGNTEAFF
TGTGCCAGCAGTGAACTGGGAGGGAACACTGAAGCTTTCTTT
>TRBJ1-4|NA|TRBD1|TRBV5-1
CASRSGTVNEKLFF
TGCGCCAGCAGGTCCGGGACAGTCAATGAAAAACTGTTTTTT
>TRBJ2-5|NA|NA|TRBV5-4
CASREPGSREETQYF
TGTGCCAGCAGAGAGCCCGGGAGCAGGGAGGAGACCCAGTACTTC
>TRBJ1-1|NA|NA|TRBV5-8
CASSLVASGANTEAFF
TGTGCCAGCAGCTTGGTGGCCTCTGGGGCGAACACTGAAGCTTTCTTT
>TRBJ1-2|NA|NA|TRBV28
CASTSGTRGVSF
TGTGCCAGCACCTCCGGGACACGGGGCGTCTCCTTC
>TRBJ2-5|once|TRBD2|TRBV30
CAWTSGLKETQYF
TGTGCCTGGACTAGCGGCCTAAAAGAGACCCAGTACTTC
>TRBJ2-2|NA|TRBD1|TRBV28
CASSSPNRGPNTGELFF
TGTGCCAGCAGTTCACCCAACAGGGGCCCTAACACCGGGGAGCTGTTTTTT
>TRBJ1-6|NA|TRBD1|TRBV6-1
CASSEDRDRGTTLHF
TGTGCCAGCAGTGAAGACCGGGACAGGGGTACAACCCTCCACTTT
>TRBJ2-1|NA|TRBD2|TRBV7-6
CASSPPGASGRKQFF
TGTGCCAGCAGCCCTCCCGGGGCTAGCGGGAGGAAGCAGTTCTTC
>TRBJ1-1|NA|NA|TRBV4-2
CASSSGGVLNEAFF
TGTGCCAGCAGCTCGGGGGGCGTGCTGAATGAAGCTTTCTTT
>TRBJ1-5|NA|TRBD1|TRBV19
CASSIPRGRGNQPQHF
TGTGCCAGTAGTATCCCCAGGGGGCGCGGCAATCAGCCCCAGCATTTT
>TRBJ2-7|NA|TRBD1|TRBV28
CASSLPGQVAYEQYF
TGTGCCAGCAGTTTACCGGGACAGGTAGCCTACGAGCAGTACTTC
>TRBJ2-5|NA|NA|TRBV27
CASSFRPRLAQRGETQYF
TGTGCCAGCAGTTTCCGACCCAGACTAGCTCAAAGGGGGGAGACCCAGTACTTC
>TRBJ1-5|few|NA|TRBV11-2
CASSLDPGHHGQPQHF
TGTGCCAGCAGCTTAGATCCCGGACATCATGGTCAGCCCCAGCATTTT
>TRBJ1-1|NA|NA|TRBV19
CASQARIMNTEAFF
TGTGCCAGCCAAGCCAGGATCATGAACACTGAAGCTTTCTTT
>TRBJ1-2|few|NA|TRBV7-8
CASSLGLQYGYTF
TGTGCCAGCAGCCTGGGACTTCAATATGGCTACACCTTC
>TRBJ2-7|NA|NA|TRBV19
CASSTQGVQYF
TGTGCCAGTAGTACACAGGGAGTGCAGTACTTC
>TRBJ2-7|NA|NA|TRBV11-2
CASSPPPLHDRLYSYEQYF
TGTGCCAGCAGCCCCCCACCACTACACGACAGGCTATACTCCTACGAGCAGTACTTC